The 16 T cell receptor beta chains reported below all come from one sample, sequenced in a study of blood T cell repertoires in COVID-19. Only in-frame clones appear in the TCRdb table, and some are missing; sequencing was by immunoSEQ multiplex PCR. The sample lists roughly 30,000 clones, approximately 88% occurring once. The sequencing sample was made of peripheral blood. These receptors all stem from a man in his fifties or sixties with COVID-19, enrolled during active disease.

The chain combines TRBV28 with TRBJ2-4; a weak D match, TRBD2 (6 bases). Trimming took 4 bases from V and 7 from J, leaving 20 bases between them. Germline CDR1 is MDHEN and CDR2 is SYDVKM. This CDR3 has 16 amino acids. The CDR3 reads CASSSPGREALNIQYF. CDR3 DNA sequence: TGTGCCAGCAGTTCTCCGGGAAGGGAGGCCCTTAACATTCAGTACTTC.

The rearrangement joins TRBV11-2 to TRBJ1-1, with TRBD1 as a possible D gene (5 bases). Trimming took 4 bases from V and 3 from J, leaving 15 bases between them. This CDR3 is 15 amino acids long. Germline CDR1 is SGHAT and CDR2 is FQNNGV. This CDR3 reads CASSSVREGYTEAFF. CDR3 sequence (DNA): TGTGCCAGCAGCTCCGTCAGGGAGGGGTACACTGAAGCTTTCTTT.

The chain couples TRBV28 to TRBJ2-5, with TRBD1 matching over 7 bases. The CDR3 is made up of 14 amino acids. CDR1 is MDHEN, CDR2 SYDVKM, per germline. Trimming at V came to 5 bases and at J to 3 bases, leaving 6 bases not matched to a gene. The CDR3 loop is CASSTGQAKETQYF. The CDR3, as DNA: TGTGCCAGCAGTACCGGACAGGCAAAAGAGACCCAGTACTTC.

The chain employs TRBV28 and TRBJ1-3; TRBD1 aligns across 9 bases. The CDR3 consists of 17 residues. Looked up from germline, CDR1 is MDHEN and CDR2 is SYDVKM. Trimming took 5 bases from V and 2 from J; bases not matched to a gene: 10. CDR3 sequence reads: CASSPTQGQGTGNTIYF. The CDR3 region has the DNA TGTGCCAGCAGTCCGACCCAGGGACAGGGCACTGGAAACACCATATATTTT.

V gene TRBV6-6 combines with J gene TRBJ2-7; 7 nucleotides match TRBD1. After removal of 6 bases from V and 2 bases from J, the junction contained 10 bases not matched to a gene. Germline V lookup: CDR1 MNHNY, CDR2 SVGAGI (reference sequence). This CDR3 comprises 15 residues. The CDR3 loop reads CASRYRRDSTYEQYF. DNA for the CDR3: TGTGCCAGCAGGTACCGCCGGGACAGCACCTACGAGCAGTACTTC.

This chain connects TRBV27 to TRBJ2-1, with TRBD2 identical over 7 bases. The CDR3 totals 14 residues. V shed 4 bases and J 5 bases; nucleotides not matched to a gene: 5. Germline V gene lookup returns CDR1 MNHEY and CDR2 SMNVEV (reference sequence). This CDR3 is CASSSRTSHNEQFF. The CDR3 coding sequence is TGTGCCAGCAGTTCGAGGACTAGTCACAATGAGCAGTTCTTC.

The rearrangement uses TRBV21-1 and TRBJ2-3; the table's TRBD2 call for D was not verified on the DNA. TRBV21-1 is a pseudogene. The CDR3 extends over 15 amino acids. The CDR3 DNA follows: TGTGCCAGCAGGCGGGGGACACTATACACAGATACGCAGTATTTT. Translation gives CASRRGTLYTDTQYF.

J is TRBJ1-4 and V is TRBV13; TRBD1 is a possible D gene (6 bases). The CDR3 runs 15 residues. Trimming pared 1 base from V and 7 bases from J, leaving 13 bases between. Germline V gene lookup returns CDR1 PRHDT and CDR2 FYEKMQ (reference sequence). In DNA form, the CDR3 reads TGTGCCAGCAGCTTAGCGGGCAGGGGCAGTGAAAAACTGTTTTTT. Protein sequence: CASSLAGRGSEKLFF. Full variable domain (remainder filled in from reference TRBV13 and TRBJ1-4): AAGVIQSPRHLIKEKRETATLKCYPIPRHDTVYWYQQGPGQDPQFLISFYEKMQSDKGSIPDRFSAQQFSDYHSELNMSSLELGDSALYFCASSLAGRGSEKLFFGSGTQLSVL.

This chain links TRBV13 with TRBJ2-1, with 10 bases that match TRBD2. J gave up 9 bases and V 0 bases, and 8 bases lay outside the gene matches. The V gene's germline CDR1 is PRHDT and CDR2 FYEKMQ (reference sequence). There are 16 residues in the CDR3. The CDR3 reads CASSLGGGTSDIEQFF. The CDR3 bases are TGTGCCAGCAGCTTAGGAGGTGGGACTAGCGATATTGAGCAGTTCTTC.

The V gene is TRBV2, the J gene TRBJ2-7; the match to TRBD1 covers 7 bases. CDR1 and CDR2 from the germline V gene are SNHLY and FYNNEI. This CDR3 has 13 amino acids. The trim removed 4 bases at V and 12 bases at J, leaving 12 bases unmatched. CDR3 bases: TGTGCCAGCAGTGGGGACAGTCCGTTACGGGGGTACTTC. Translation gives CASSGDSPLRGYF.

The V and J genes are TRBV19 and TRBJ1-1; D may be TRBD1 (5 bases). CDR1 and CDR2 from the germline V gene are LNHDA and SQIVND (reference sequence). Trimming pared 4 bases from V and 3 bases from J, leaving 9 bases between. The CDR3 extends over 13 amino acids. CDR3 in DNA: TGTGCCAGTAGTACCGACAGAGACACTGAAGCTTTCTTT. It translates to CASSTDRDTEAFF.

The CDR3 DNA reads as TGTGCCTGGAGTGTACAGGGAGGCACAGATACGCAGTATTTT. It codes for CAWSVQGGTDTQYF. This chain connects TRBV30 to TRBJ2-3; perhaps TRBD1 as D (6 bases). Germline assignment: CDR1 GTSNPN and CDR2 SVGIG (reference sequence). The V gene lost 0 bases and the J gene lost 1 base, with 8 bases spanning the gap. This CDR3 spans 14 amino acids.

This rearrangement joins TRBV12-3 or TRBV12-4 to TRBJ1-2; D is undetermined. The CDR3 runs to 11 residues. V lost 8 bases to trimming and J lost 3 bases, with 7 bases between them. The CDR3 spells CASGADYGYTF. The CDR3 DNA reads TGTGCCAGCGGAGCAGACTATGGCTACACCTTC.

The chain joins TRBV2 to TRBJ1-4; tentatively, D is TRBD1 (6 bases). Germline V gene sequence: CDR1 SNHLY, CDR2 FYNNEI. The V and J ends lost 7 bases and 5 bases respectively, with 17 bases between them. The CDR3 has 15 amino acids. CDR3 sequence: CASTESGQPNEKLFF. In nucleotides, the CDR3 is TGTGCCAGCACGGAATCCGGACAGCCAAATGAAAAACTGTTTTTT.

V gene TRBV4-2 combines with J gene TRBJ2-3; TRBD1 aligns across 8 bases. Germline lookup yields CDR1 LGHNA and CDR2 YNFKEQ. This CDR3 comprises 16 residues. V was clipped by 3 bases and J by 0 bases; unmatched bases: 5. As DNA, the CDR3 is TGTGCCAGCAGCCAGGGGTGGACAGGGAGCACAGATACGCAGTATTTT. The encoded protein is CASSQGWTGSTDTQYF.

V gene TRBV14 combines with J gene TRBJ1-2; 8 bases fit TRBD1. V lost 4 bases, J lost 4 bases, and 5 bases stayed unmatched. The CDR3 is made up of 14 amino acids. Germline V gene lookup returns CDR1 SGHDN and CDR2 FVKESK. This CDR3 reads CASSPVTGVYGYTF. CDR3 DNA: TGTGCCAGCAGCCCCGTGACAGGGGTCTATGGCTACACCTTC.